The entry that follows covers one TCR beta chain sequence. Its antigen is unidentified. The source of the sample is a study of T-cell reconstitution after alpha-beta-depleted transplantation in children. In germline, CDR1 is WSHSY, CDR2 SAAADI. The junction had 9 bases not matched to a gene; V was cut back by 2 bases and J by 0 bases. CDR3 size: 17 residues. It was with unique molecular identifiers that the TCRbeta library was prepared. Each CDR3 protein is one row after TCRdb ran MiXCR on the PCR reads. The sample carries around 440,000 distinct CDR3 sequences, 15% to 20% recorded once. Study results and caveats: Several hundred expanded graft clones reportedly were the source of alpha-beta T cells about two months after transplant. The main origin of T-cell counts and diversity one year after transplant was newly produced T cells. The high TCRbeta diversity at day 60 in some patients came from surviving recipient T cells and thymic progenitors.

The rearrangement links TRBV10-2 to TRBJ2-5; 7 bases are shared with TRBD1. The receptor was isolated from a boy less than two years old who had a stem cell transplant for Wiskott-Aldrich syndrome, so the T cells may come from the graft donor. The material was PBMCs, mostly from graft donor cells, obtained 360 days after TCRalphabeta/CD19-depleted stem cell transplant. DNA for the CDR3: TGCGCCAGCAGTGAGAGGGGGCAGGGACCGTACCAAGAGACCCAGTACTTC. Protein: CASSERGQGPYQETQYF.